This T cell receptor beta chain was sequenced during a study of response to subunit inactivated influenza vaccine. This clonotype was picked up one time. Its target is not known. Study outcomes and limitations: T cells newly recruited by each seasonal influenza vaccination are few, the authors suggested.

TCRdb ran MiXCR on the RT-PCR reads and lists one entry per CDR3 protein. The sample has more than 450,000 distinct CDR3 sequences; 7.6% are singletons. This CDR3 region has 14 residues. V lost 0 bases and J lost 3, with 10 bases in between. Germline-derived CDR1 and CDR2 are SGDLS and YYNGEE. V and J are TRBV9 and TRBJ2-7, with a tentative D call TRBD1 (6 bases). This receptor was obtained from a man aged 45 to 75 who received an inactivated influenza vaccine. The specimen comprised PBMCs from blood, sampled roughly 24 months after vaccination. Here the CDR3 reads CASSVEGDIYEQYF. In DNA, the CDR3 is TGTGCCAGCAGCGTAGAGGGGGACATCTACGAGCAGTACTTC.